The T cell receptor beta chain described here comes from a study of PD-L1 blockade in urothelial cancer. The overall study: Blood was tested 3 weeks (second dose) and 6 weeks into treatment. Whole-study results and caveats: Having blood TCR clonality under the median before treatment predicted better survival. The study found that durable-benefit patients expanded tumor-associated blood clones more at 3 weeks.

As to this clone: The target antigen is unknown.

Per patient, between 1 and 8 samples were collected at pretreatment and on-treatment time points. Some clones are missing from TCRdb's copy, which holds only in-frame ones; the method was immunoSEQ multiplex PCR. The sample shows tens of thousands of clones, 85% to 95% of them seen only once. This sequence was found in a man aged 60 to 69 with urothelial cancer. Source: PBMCs, taken around atezolizumab (anti-PD-L1) treatment.

Here the CDR3 DNA reads TGTGCCAGCAGATTGCGGGCGCTCTACGAGCAGTACTTC. Translated: CASRLRALYEQYF. This chain joins TRBV2 and TRBJ2-7, with D perhaps matching TRBD2 (5 bases). Trimming took off 6 bases at V and 3 bases at J, with 12 bases between the two ends. This CDR3 region has 13 residues. In germline, CDR1 is SNHLY, CDR2 FYNNEI.